One and the same sample provided the 25 T cell receptor beta chains below, sequenced in a study of identical twins. TCRdb analysed the 5' RACE reads with MiXCR anew, one entry per CDR3 protein. The sample contains about 700,000 distinct CDR3 sequences, 5.5% to 6.5% of which appear only once. The source material was naive T cells sorted from blood. All receptors come from a man aged 18 to 29 in good health.

This clonotype was seen ten or more times. The chain joins TRBV28 to TRBJ2-2; TRBD2 matches 12 bases. This CDR3 is 18 amino acids long. The J segment lost 6 bases and the V segment lost 4 bases, leaving 12 bases of the junction unmatched. CDR1 is MDHEN and CDR2 is SYDVKM in the germline V gene. The CDR3 DNA sequence: TGTGCCAGCAGTTCTCTGACTAGCGGGAGAGACGGCGCCGGGGAGCTGTTTTTT. Amino acid sequence: CASSSLTSGRDGAGELFF.

There are many counts of this clonotype. The V call is TRBV29-1, the J call TRBJ2-4; TRBD1 aligns across 8 bases. After removal of 2 bases from V and 6 bases from J, the junction contained 12 bases not matched to a gene. This CDR3 spans 16 amino acids. CDR1 and CDR2 (germline): SQVTM, ANQGSEA. The CDR3 is CSVERFAGGYGNIQYF. As DNA, the CDR3 is TGCAGCGTTGAAAGATTTGCAGGGGGCTACGGAAACATTCAGTACTTC.

The V call is TRBV4-3, the J call TRBJ2-3; 7 bases line up with TRBD2. The junction had 2 bases not matched to a gene; V was cut back by 2 bases and J by 0 bases. The CDR3 is 15 residues long. CDR1 LGHNA and CDR2 YSLEER come from the germline V gene. The CDR3 loop reads CASSQFSGSTDTQYF. In DNA, the CDR3 is TGCGCCAGCAGCCAATTTAGCGGGAGCACAGATACGCAGTATTTT.

This sequence joins TRBV7-8 and TRBJ2-1, with D uncertain. Germline assignment: CDR1 SGHVS and CDR2 FQNEAQ. The CDR3 has 15 residues. V was clipped by 4 bases and J by 12 bases, with 22 bases between them. CDR3 protein: CASSSGSTIQAGQFF. CDR3 DNA sequence: TGTGCCAGCAGCTCCGGATCAACTATCCAGGCCGGGCAGTTCTTC.

This clonotype has a handful of counts. The chain recombines TRBV20-1 with TRBJ2-2; TRBD2 might be the D (7 bases). Trimming took 0 bases from V and 7 from J, leaving 12 bases between them. Germline V lookup: CDR1 DFQATT, CDR2 SNEGSKA (reference sequence). This CDR3 is built from 14 residues. CDR3 coding DNA: TGCAGTGCTAGAGATCGGGGGGCCGGCGGGGAGCTGTTTTTT. This codes for CSARDRGAGGELFF.

This clonotype was found many times. The chain links TRBV12-3 or TRBV12-4 to TRBJ2-2, with D possibly being TRBD1 (6 bases). V lost 6 bases and J lost 4, with 12 bases in between. The CDR3 has 14 amino acids. CDR3 nucleotides: TGTGCCAGCAGCTTAAAACAGGGCACCGGGGAGCTGTTTTTT. Encoded protein: CASSLKQGTGELFF.

The sample holds many counts of this clonotype. The chain recombines TRBV12-3 or TRBV12-4 with TRBJ1-4, with 7 bases identical to TRBD1. Trimming took 6 bases from V and 7 from J; bases not matched to a gene: 17. This CDR3 has 17 residues. CDR3 bases: TGTGCCAGCAGGGAAAGCAACGGACCCAGGGGGGCTGAAAAACTGTTTTTT. Protein product: CASRESNGPRGAEKLFF.

J is TRBJ2-4 and V is TRBV5-6; tentative D call: TRBD1 (6 bases). Germline-derived CDR1 and CDR2 are SGHDT and YYEEEE. V was trimmed by 4 bases and J by 8 bases, leaving 25 bases between them. CDR3 size: 17 residues. This chain's CDR3 is CASSPPAGAPSEDIQYF. The CDR3 nucleotides read TGTGCCAGCAGCCCCCCGGCAGGGGCCCCCTCGGAGGACATTCAGTACTTC. The complete variable domain, with remaining parts taken from reference TRBV5-6 and TRBJ2-4, reads DAGVTQSPTHLIKTRGQQVTLRCSPKSGHDTVSWYQQALGQGPQFIFQYYEEEERQRGNFPDRFSGHQFPNYSSELNVNALLLGDSALYLCASSPPAGAPSEDIQYFGAGTRLSVL.

This chain's CDR3 is CAVGMRVYEQFF. The CDR3 nucleotides read TGTGCCGTAGGAATGCGTGTGTATGAGCAGTTCTTC. V and J are TRBV10-3 and TRBJ2-1; no reliable D call. Trimming stripped 11 bases from V and 8 bases from J, with 16 bases between. Germline V gene lookup returns CDR1 ENHRY and CDR2 SYGVKD. CDR3 size: 12 residues.

On this clonotype itself: No conserved phenylalanine or tryptophan ends this CDR3, so it is likely a read error. V is TRBV12-3 or TRBV12-4 and J is TRBJ1-5; no firm D call. V was pared by 1 base and J by 1 base, with 5 bases between. The CDR3 length is 14 residues. The CDR3 DNA reads as TGTGCCAGCAGTTTAGGACCCAGCAATCAGCCCCAGCATTGT. It yields the protein CASSLGPSNQPQHC.

This clonotype was detected a few times. The V gene is TRBV14, the J gene TRBJ2-5; perhaps TRBD2 as D (5 bases). Trimming removed 4 bases from V and 4 bases from J, with 13 bases in between. CDR3 length equals 14 residues. The V gene's germline CDR1 is SGHDN and CDR2 FVKESK. CDR3 region: CASSRRLRGETQYF. For the CDR3, the DNA is TGTGCCAGCAGCCGCAGACTAAGAGGAGAGACCCAGTACTTC.

The chain combines TRBV5-1 with TRBJ2-5, with a weak D call TRBD1 (5 bases). Germline CDR1 is SGHRS and CDR2 is YFSETQ. This CDR3 is built from 16 residues. V gave up 0 bases and J gave up 5 bases, with 17 bases separating them. The CDR3 is CASSLAGFQGQETQYF. The CDR3 DNA reads TGCGCCAGCAGCTTGGCCGGCTTTCAGGGCCAGGAGACCCAGTACTTC.

This clonotype occurred a few times. This chain uses TRBV5-1 with TRBJ1-1, with 7 positions matching TRBD1. With 3 bases clipped from V and 5 bases from J, the junction kept 7 bases outside the gene matches. This CDR3 is built from 14 residues. Germline-derived CDR1 and CDR2 are SGHRS and YFSETQ. The chain's CDR3 is CASSSSTGVTEAFF. CDR3 sequence (DNA): TGCGCCAGCAGCTCCAGTACAGGGGTGACTGAAGCTTTCTTT.

This clonotype has more than one count but fewer than ten. The rearrangement uses TRBV30 and TRBJ2-2, with D unclear. The CDR3 is 11 residues long. V lost 3 bases and J 8 bases, leaving 7 bases between the germline ends. CDR1 and CDR2 (germline): GTSNPN, SVGIG (reference sequence). The DNA of the CDR3 is TGTGCCTGGAGAAGGGATGGGGAGCTGTTTTTT. Translating it yields CAWRRDGELFF.

This clonotype was picked up many times. The rearrangement links TRBV7-3 to TRBJ2-1, with D possibly TRBD2 on 6 matching bases. The CDR3 has 13 residues. Germline loops: CDR1 SGHTA, CDR2 FQGTGA. Trimming left V 2 bases short and J 10 bases short, with 12 bases between. CDR3 region: CASSLAGTGEQFF. CDR3 bases: TGTGCCAGCAGCTTAGCAGGGACTGGAGAGCAGTTCTTC.

This chain connects TRBV6-2 or TRBV6-3 to TRBJ2-1; tentatively, D is TRBD2 (5 bases). In germline, CDR1 is MNHEY, CDR2 SVGEGT. This CDR3 is 16 amino acids long. The ends were cut back, 0 bases at V and 2 bases at J, with 11 bases in the middle. The CDR3 DNA reads as TGTGCCAGCAGTTACTCGGGCGGAGGAACCTACAATGAGCAGTTCTTC. Encoded protein: CASSYSGGGTYNEQFF.

This clonotype was recorded many times. The chain has TRBV20-1 and TRBJ1-6, with 8 bases identical to TRBD1. Germline CDR1 DFQATT, CDR2 SNEGSKA (reference sequence). V lost 6 bases to trimming and J lost 8 bases; unmatched junction nucleotides: 3. The CDR3 covers 12 residues. CDR3 nucleotides: TGCAGTGCAAACAGGGGGGATTCACCCCTCCACTTT. It is translated as CSANRGDSPLHF.

This clonotype was recorded many times. The chain links TRBV28 to TRBJ2-2; 11 bases map to TRBD2. This CDR3 is built from 16 residues. Per germline, CDR1 MDHEN and CDR2 SYDVKM. Trimming at V came to 5 bases and at J to 1 base, leaving 3 bases not matched to a gene. This CDR3 is CASSPTSGVNTGELFF. In DNA form, the CDR3 reads TGTGCCAGCAGTCCGACTAGCGGGGTGAACACCGGGGAGCTGTTTTTT.

In this sample, this clonotype turned up once. The chain joins TRBV11-2 to TRBJ2-5; D possibly matches TRBD1 or TRBD2 (5 bases each). V was clipped by 1 base and J by 3 bases, with 12 bases between them. CDR1 SGHAT and CDR2 FQNNGV come from the germline V gene. CDR3 length: 15 residues. The DNA of the CDR3 is TGTGCCAGCAGCTTAGTCGGGGACCTCAAAGAGACCCAGTACTTC. Its translation: CASSLVGDLKETQYF.

This clonotype was seen more than once but under ten times. This chain uses TRBV23-1 with TRBJ2-1, with 9 nucleotides matching TRBD1. TRBV23-1 is an ORF for which the function is uncertain. V was clipped by 2 bases and J by 7 bases; unmatched bases: 9. This CDR3 region has 16 residues. The chain's CDR3 is CASSQGTGRIQNEQFF. CDR3 DNA: TGCGCCAGCAGTCAAGGGACAGGGCGGATTCAGAATGAGCAGTTCTTC.

This clonotype was seen a few times. The V gene is TRBV5-6, the J gene TRBJ2-7, with 14 bases that match TRBD2. Looked up from germline, CDR1 is SGHDT and CDR2 is YYEEEE. There are 17 residues in the CDR3. V shed 3 bases and J 0 bases; nucleotides not matched to a gene: 5. The CDR3 sequence is CASSWTSGRISSYEQYF. DNA for the CDR3: TGTGCCAGCAGCTGGACTAGCGGGAGGATCAGCTCCTACGAGCAGTACTTC. Based on the CDR3 plus reference TRBV5-6 and TRBJ2-7, the full variable domain is DAGVTQSPTHLIKTRGQQVTLRCSPKSGHDTVSWYQQALGQGPQFIFQYYEEEERQRGNFPDRFSGHQFPNYSSELNVNALLLGDSALYLCASSWTSGRISSYEQYFGPGTRLTVT.

This clonotype was recorded many times. The chain combines TRBV11-2 with TRBJ2-3, with 9 positions matching TRBD2. The trim removed 11 bases at V and 0 bases at J, leaving 6 bases unmatched. CDR1 and CDR2 (germline): SGHAT, FQNNGV. The CDR3 consists of 14 residues. CDR3 coding DNA: TGTGCCGTTAGCGGGAGTGGTAGCACAGATACGCAGTATTTT. Protein sequence: CAVSGSGSTDTQYF.

The chain employs TRBV20-1 and TRBJ2-7, with D possibly being TRBD2 (5 bases). The CDR3 runs to 12 residues. The V end was cut by 2 bases, the J end by 6 bases, with 11 bases between. Germline values: CDR1 DFQATT, CDR2 SNEGSKA (reference sequence). DNA of the CDR3: TGCAGTGCTAGAAAGGACTCATTCGAGCAGTACTTC. Protein sequence: CSARKDSFEQYF.

At least ten counts were recorded for this clonotype. The rearrangement joins TRBV20-1 to TRBJ2-1; TRBD2 matches at 11 bases. V shed 1 base and J 6 bases; nucleotides not matched to a gene: 5. This CDR3 region has 15 residues. Per the germline V gene, CDR1 is DFQATT and CDR2 is SNEGSKA (reference sequence). DNA of the CDR3: TGCAGTGCTAGAGTAGCGGGAGGGCCTTCCAATGAGCAGTTCTTC. This gives the protein CSARVAGGPSNEQFF.

This clonotype was seen only a few times. The rearrangement links TRBV18 to TRBJ1-1, with D tentatively TRBD1 (6 bases). CDR3 size: 15 residues. Trimming pared 4 bases from V and 0 bases from J, leaving 12 bases between. Germline V lookup: CDR1 KGHSH, CDR2 LQKENI. The CDR3 bases are TGTGCCAGCTCACGTCGGACAGATTTGAACACTGAAGCTTTCTTT. Its translation: CASSRRTDLNTEAFF.